This T cell receptor (beta chain) is from a study of cytomegalovirus exposure and HLA in healthy donors. Primers: 60 Vbeta forward and 13 Jbeta reverse. Sequenced by immunoSEQ multiplex PCR; TCRdb stores in-frame clones only, minus some. The sample carries about 130,000 clones, roughly 74% recorded once. The study, taken as a whole, reports: Investigators reported approximately 170 TCR beta chains as tied to cytomegalovirus. For most TCR beta V segments, an earlier analysis put the productive rate at about 90% or about 30% of the time.

As concerns this clone: Its antigen is still unknown.

V was cut by 10 bases and J by 6 bases, with 24 bases left in between. The CDR3 covers 15 residues. From germline, CDR1 is MNHEY and CDR2 SMNVEV (reference sequence). The gene calls are TRBV27 and TRBJ1-2, with D unresolved. The TCR was taken from a woman aged 45 to 65 in good health and CMV-seropositive. Sequences were obtained from PBMCs. Here the CDR3 DNA reads TGTGCCACAACCGGACGCGGGGAAACTAAGGATGGCTACACCTTC. Translation gives CATTGRGETKDGYTF.